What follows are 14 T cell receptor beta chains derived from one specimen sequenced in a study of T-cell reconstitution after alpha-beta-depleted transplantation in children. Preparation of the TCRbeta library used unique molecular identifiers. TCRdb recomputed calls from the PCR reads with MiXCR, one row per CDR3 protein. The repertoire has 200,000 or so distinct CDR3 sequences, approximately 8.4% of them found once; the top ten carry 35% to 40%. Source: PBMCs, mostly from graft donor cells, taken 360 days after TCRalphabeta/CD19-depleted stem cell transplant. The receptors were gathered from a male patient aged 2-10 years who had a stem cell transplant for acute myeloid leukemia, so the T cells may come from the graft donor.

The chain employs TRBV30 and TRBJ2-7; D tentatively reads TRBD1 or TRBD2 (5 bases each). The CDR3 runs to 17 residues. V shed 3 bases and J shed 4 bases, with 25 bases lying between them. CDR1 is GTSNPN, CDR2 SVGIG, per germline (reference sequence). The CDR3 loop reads CAWSRDRTSVARYEQYF. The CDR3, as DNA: TGTGCCTGGAGCCGGGACCGAACTTCAGTCGCGCGGTACGAGCAGTACTTC.

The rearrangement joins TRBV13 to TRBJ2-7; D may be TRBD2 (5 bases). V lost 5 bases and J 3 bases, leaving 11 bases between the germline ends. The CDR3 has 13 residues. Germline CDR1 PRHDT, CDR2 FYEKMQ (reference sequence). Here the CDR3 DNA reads TGTGCCAGCAGCCCTGGGCGGGTCTACGAGCAGTACGTC. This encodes CASSPGRVYEQYV.

As DNA, the CDR3 is TGCAGTGCGCCAGGGGGAGCCACCGGGGAGCTGTTTTTT. It encodes CSAPGGATGELFF. This chain uses TRBV20-1 with TRBJ2-2; TRBD1 matches at 7 bases. The ends lost 6 bases at V and 4 bases at J; junction bases unmatched: 5. Germline-derived CDR1 and CDR2 are DFQATT and SNEGSKA (reference sequence). The CDR3 is 13 residues long.

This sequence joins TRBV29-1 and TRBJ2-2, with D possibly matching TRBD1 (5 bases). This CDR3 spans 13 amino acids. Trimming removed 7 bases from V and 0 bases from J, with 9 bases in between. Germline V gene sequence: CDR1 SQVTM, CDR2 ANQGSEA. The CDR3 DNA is TGCAGCGGTGACAGCCCGAACACCGGGGAGCTGTTTTTT. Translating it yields CSGDSPNTGELFF.

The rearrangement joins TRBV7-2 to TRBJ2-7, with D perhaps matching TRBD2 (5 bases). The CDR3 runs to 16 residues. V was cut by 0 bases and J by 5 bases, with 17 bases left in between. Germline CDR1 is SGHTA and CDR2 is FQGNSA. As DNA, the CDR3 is TGTGCCAGCAGCTTAGCGTCAGGTCCTCGGAGGCACGAGCAGTACTTC. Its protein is CASSLASGPRRHEQYF.

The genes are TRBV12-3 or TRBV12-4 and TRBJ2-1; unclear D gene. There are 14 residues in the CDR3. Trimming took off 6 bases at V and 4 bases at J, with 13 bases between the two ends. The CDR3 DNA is TGTGCCAGCAGGCCAAAGGACCTATACAATGAGCAGTTCTTC. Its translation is CASRPKDLYNEQFF.

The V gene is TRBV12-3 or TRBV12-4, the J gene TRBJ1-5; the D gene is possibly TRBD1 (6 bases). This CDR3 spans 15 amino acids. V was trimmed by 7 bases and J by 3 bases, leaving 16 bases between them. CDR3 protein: CASTAGGANNQPQHF. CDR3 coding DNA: TGTGCCAGCACCGCCGGGGGGGCCAACAATCAGCCCCAGCATTTT.

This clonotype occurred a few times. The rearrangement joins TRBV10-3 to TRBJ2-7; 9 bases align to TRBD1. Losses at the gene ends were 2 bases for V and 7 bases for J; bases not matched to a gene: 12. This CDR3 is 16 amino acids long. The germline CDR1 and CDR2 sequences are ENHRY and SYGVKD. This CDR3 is CAISETTGGPNGEQYF. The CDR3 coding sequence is TGTGCCATCAGTGAGACCACAGGGGGCCCCAATGGAGAGCAGTACTTC.

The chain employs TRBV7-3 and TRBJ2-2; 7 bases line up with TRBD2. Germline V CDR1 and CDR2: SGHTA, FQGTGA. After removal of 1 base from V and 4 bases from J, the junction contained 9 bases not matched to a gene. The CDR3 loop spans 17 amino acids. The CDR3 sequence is CASSLKPPTSVTGELFF. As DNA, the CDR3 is TGTGCCAGCAGCTTAAAACCCCCAACTAGCGTCACCGGGGAGCTGTTTTTT.

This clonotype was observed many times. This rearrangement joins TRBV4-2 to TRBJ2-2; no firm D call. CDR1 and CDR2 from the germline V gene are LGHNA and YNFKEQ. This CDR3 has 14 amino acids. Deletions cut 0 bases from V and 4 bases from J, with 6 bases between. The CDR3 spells CASSQEAGTGELFF. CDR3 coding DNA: TGTGCCAGCAGCCAAGAAGCTGGCACCGGGGAGCTGTTTTTT.

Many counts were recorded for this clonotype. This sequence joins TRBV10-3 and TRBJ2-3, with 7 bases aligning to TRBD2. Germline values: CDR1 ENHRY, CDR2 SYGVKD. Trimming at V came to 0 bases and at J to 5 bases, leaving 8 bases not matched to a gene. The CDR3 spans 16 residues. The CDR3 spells CAISESTAGLRDTQYF. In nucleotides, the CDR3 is TGTGCCATCAGTGAGTCGACAGCGGGACTGAGAGATACGCAGTATTTT.

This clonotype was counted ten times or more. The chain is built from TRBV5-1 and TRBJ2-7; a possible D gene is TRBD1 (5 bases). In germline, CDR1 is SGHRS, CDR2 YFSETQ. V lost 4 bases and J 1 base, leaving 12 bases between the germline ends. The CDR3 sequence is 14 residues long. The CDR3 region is CASSPTGFSYEQYV. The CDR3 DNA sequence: TGCGCCAGCAGCCCAACAGGATTTTCCTACGAGCAGTACGTC.

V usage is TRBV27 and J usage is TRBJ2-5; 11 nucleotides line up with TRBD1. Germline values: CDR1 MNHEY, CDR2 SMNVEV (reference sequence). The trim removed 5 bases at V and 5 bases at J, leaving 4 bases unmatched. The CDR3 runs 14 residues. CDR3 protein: CASSGQGAMETQYF. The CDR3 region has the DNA TGTGCCAGCAGTGGACAGGGGGCAATGGAGACCCAGTACTTC.

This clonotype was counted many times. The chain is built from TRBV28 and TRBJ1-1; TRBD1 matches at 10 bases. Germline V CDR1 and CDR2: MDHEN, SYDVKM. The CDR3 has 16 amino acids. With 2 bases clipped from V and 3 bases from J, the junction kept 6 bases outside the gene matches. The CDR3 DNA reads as TGTGCCAGCAGTTTAAGTGACAGGGGGCTCGACACTGAAGCTTTCTTT. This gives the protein CASSLSDRGLDTEAFF.